This T cell receptor (beta chain) was captured in a study of shared clonotypes between healthy human individuals. Across the whole study: The plates for each donor numbered three CD4 naive, three CD4 memory, two CD8 naive and one CD8 memory.

Regarding the study as a whole: Among donors, sharing of clonotypes was expected to be affected by sequencing depth.

Germline loops: CDR1 MNHNY, CDR2 SVGAGI (reference sequence). The CDR3 is made up of 16 amino acids. The V gene end was trimmed by 7 bases and the J gene end by 2 bases; junction bases not matched to a gene: 11. Genomic DNA belonging to each subset was distributed in equal measure over several immunoSEQ plates. Libraries were prepared by immunoSEQ multiplex PCR; TCRdb keeps only in-frame clonotypes and omits some of them. The sample gives 550,000 to 800,000 clones, around two thirds of which show up once; roughly 1.7% is in the top ten. Comments on this clone: Antigen: not known.

The clonotype was recovered from a woman under 40 in good health. This chain uses TRBV6-6 with TRBJ1-5; TRBD1 aligns across 7 bases. Sample: memory CD4+ T cells sorted from blood. Indicated subset: CD45RA-negative fraction. DNA for the CDR3: TGTGCCAGCACCTCTCGGATCGGGACAGGCAATCAGCCCCAGCATTTT. It translates to CASTSRIGTGNQPQHF.